One and the same sample provided the 32 T cell receptor beta chains below, sequenced in a study of Tregs in tolerant kidney transplant recipients. Some clones are missing from TCRdb's copy, which holds only in-frame ones; the method was immunoSEQ multiplex PCR. This sample's table has about 6,300 clones. Mixed chimerism was transient after nonmyeloablative marrow transplants from related graft donors. The sequencing used CD4+ T cells from blood (PBMCs), collected 6 months after the transplant. The source is a human patient who received a combined kidney and bone marrow transplant. Some T cells may possibly be graft donor cells.

On this clone: The read gets to within 3 residues of the CDR3 end, and the germline J gene fills in the rest. This chain uses TRBV29-1 with TRBJ1-5; 9 bases line up with TRBD1. J was trimmed by 5 bases and V by 6 bases; bases with no gene match: 5. The CDR3 runs 13 residues. The germline V gene encodes CDR1 SQVTM and CDR2 ANQGSEA. This CDR3 is CSVGQGGDQPQHF. The CDR3 bases that were read are TGCAGCGTGGGACAGGGCGGAGATCAGCCC.

Worth noting for this clone: The read comes to an end 3 residues before the CDR3 does, leaving the germline J gene to fill in the end. This chain links TRBV10-3 with TRBJ2-7, with TRBD1 matching 8 bases. CDR1 and CDR2 from the germline V gene are ENHRY and SYGVKD. The CDR3 has 11 amino acids. J gave up 3 bases and V 10 bases, and 2 bases lay outside the gene matches. This CDR3 reads CATGQGYEQYF. The DNA read from the CDR3 is TGTGCCACCGGACAGGGCTACGAG.

This clone registers medium-sized by frequency. The CDR3 end falls 3 residues outside the read, so it is completed with the germline J gene. This rearrangement joins TRBV20-1 to TRBJ1-2; possible D gene TRBD1, 6 bases. Germline V gene lookup returns CDR1 DFQATT and CDR2 SNEGSKA (reference sequence). CDR3 length: 13 residues. The V and J ends lost 1 base and 6 bases respectively, with 12 bases between them. The CDR3 is CSARGGGHHGYTF. The part of the CDR3 DNA that was read is TGCAGTGCTAGAGGTGGGGGACACCATGGC.

Worth noting for this clone: The read falls 3 residues short of the CDR3 end, and the missing part is taken from the germline J gene. The V call is TRBV14, the J call TRBJ2-1; possible D gene TRBD1, 5 bases. The CDR3 runs 14 residues. V gave up 0 bases and J gave up 5 bases, with 8 bases separating them. Germline V gene data show CDR1 as SGHDN and CDR2 as FVKESK. The part of the CDR3 DNA that was read is TGTGCCAGCAGCCAAGATAGCAGGGACAATGAG. This gives the protein CASSQDSRDNE. The whole CDR3 protein is CASSQDSRDNEQFF.

In terms of frequency, this clone is medium-sized. The read finishes 3 residues shy of the CDR3 end, and the germline J gene is used to complete it. The rearrangement uses TRBV5-1 and TRBJ2-7, with 8 bases identical to TRBD1. CDR1 and CDR2 from the germline V gene are SGHRS and YFSETQ. The CDR3 totals 16 residues. Trimming removed 4 bases from V and 1 base from J; junction bases left unmatched: 10. CDR3 DNA (partial): TGCGCCAGCAGCCCCCAGGGGGCTCGCAATTCCTACGAG. It translates to CASSPQGARNSYE. The CDR3 reads in full as CASSPQGARNSYEQYF.

Regarding this clone: The read ends 3 residues before the CDR3 terminus; that terminus is restored from the germline J gene. V and J are TRBV7-2 and TRBJ1-1; possibly TRBD1 for D (5 bases). Germline V gene lookup returns CDR1 SGHTA and CDR2 FQGNSA. The V end lost 4 bases, the J end lost 4 bases, and 13 bases lay between the germline ends. The CDR3 loop spans 14 amino acids. CDR3 region: CASSSLRGGTEAFF. The sequenced part of the CDR3 DNA is TGTGCCAGCAGCTCACTTCGCGGGGGCACTGAA. The whole variable domain, remainder taken from reference TRBV7-2 and TRBJ1-1, is GAGVSQSPSNKVTEKGKDVELRCDPISGHTALYWYRQSLGQGLEFLIYFQGNSAPDKSGLPSDRFSAERTGGSVSTLTIQRTQQEDSAVYLCASSSLRGGTEAFFGQGTRLTVV.

Of note for this clone: The read ends 3 residues before the CDR3 terminus; that terminus is restored from the germline J gene. This chain joins TRBV5-4 and TRBJ1-2; 11 bases are a match to TRBD1. From germline, CDR1 is SGHNT and CDR2 YYREEE (reference sequence). CDR3 length: 15 amino acids. With 4 bases clipped from V and 3 bases from J, the junction kept 5 bases outside the gene matches. The sequenced CDR3 bases are TGTGCCAGCAGCCAGGGACAGGGGGTTGACTATGGC. This codes for CASSQGQGVDYG. The full CDR3 reads CASSQGQGVDYGYTF. The full variable domain, completed using reference TRBV5-4 and TRBJ1-2, is ETGVTQSPTHLIKTRGQQVTLRCSSQSGHNTVSWYQQALGQGPQFIFQYYREEENGRGNFPPRFSGLQFPNYSSELNVNALELDDSALYLCASSQGQGVDYGYTFGSGTRLTVV.

About this clone: One junction end disagrees with the germline gene, perhaps due to a read error. The observed sequence ends 3 residues before the CDR3 terminus, with the missing tail filled in from the germline J gene. The V gene is TRBV7-9, the J gene TRBJ1-5, with D unresolved. Germline CDR1 is SEHNR and CDR2 is FQNEAQ (reference sequence). CDR3 length: 13 residues. The DNA read from the CDR3 is TGTGCCAGCAGCCGGGGTAGCAATCCGCCC. Residues: CASSRGSNPP. The whole CDR3 region reads CASSRGSNPPQHF.

As concerns this clone: The read ends 3 residues shy of where the CDR3 ends; the end is completed using the germline J gene. V gene TRBV20-1 combines with J gene TRBJ2-1, with TRBD2 matching 16 bases. J lost 3 bases, V lost 6 bases, and 11 bases had no gene match. This CDR3 has 18 residues. Per germline, CDR1 DFQATT and CDR2 SNEGSKA (reference sequence). The sequenced part of the CDR3 DNA is TGCAGTGCCCTTTACGGGACTAGCGGGAGGGCCCTCTACAATGAG. It yields the protein CSALYGTSGRALYNE. The CDR3 reads in full as CSALYGTSGRALYNEQFF.

This clone is medium-sized (0.01 to 0.1%) by frequency. The sequence runs out 3 residues before the end of the CDR3; the remainder is reconstructed from the germline J gene. The rearrangement joins TRBV30 to TRBJ1-6; D is undetermined. The CDR3 length is 12 residues. The germline CDR1 and CDR2 sequences are GTSNPN and SVGIG (reference sequence). V gave up 2 bases and J gave up 8 bases, with 7 bases separating them. CDR3 DNA, as far as it was read: TGTGCCTGGAGTCCCCGGGATTCACCC. Its protein product is CAWSPRDSP. In full, the CDR3 is CAWSPRDSPLHF.

Comment on this clone: Read data end 3 residues before the CDR3 end; the end is taken from the germline J gene. This sequence joins TRBV20-1 and TRBJ1-2; TRBD1 is a possible D gene (6 bases). The length of the CDR3 is 13 residues. Germline V gene sequence: CDR1 DFQATT, CDR2 SNEGSKA (reference sequence). The sequenced part of the CDR3 DNA is TGCAGTGCTGACCACTATTGGGGGCAAGGC. Translation: CSADHYWGQG. The full CDR3 reads CSADHYWGQGYTF.

Remarks on this clone: Relative to the germline gene, one junction end is altered; a read error may explain this. The CDR3 end is not reached by the read, which stops 3 residues before it; the germline J gene fills it in. The chain joins TRBV4-2 to TRBJ1-4, with 7 bases matching TRBD1. This CDR3 region has 16 residues. The germline CDR1 and CDR2 sequences are LGHNA and YNFKEQ. CDR3 DNA (partial): TGCGCCAGCAGCCAGGGGGGGACGGGGGCCGGGGAAAAA. Residues: CASSQGGTGAGEK. In full, the CDR3 is CASSQGGTGAGEKLFF.

To note about this clone: The CDR3 is cut off 3 residues early in the read; its end comes from the germline J gene. V gene TRBV12-3 or TRBV12-4 combines with J gene TRBJ1-1; unclear D gene. This CDR3 comprises 12 residues. V shed 2 bases and J shed 1 base, with 2 bases lying between them. This chain's CDR3 is CASSLQNTEAFF. The sequenced CDR3 bases are TGTGCCAGCAGTTTACAGAACACTGAA.

Judged by frequency, this clone is medium-sized (0.01 to 0.1%). The CDR3 sequence is CAWSTSGGNTIYF. CDR3 bases read: TGTGCCTGGAGTACCTCCGGGGGAAACACC. The V and J genes are TRBV30 and TRBJ1-3; D call uncertain. The read stops 3 residues short of the end of the CDR3; the missing end is completed from the germline J gene. The CDR3 has 13 amino acids. V gave up 2 bases and J gave up 4 bases, with 9 bases separating them. The germline CDR1 and CDR2 sequences are GTSNPN and SVGIG (reference sequence).

This clone is deemed medium-sized by its frequency. Partial CDR3 DNA: TGTGCCAGCAGCCGGACTACCAAAGAGACC. Translation gives CASSRTTKET. The CDR3 reads in full as CASSRTTKETQYF. The chain joins TRBV7-3 to TRBJ2-5; D is possibly TRBD2 (6 bases). The read falls 3 residues short of the CDR3 end, and the missing part is taken from the germline J gene. The CDR3 length is 13 residues. Germline CDR1 and CDR2: SGHTA and FQGTGA. Trimming removed 5 bases at V and 3 bases at J, with 10 bases between.

As for this clone: The read falls 3 residues short of the CDR3 end, and the missing part is taken from the germline J gene. The chain couples TRBV19 to TRBJ2-7, with a weak D call TRBD1 (6 bases). This CDR3 region has 12 residues. Germline V gene sequence: CDR1 LNHDA, CDR2 SQIVND (reference sequence). The V end was cut by 5 bases, the J end by 4 bases, with 9 bases between. The CDR3 sequence: CASSATGYEQYF. CDR3 DNA, as far as it was read: TGTGCCAGTAGTGCCACAGGGTACGAG.

For this clone: One end of the junction varies from germline; a read error may be responsible. Partial CDR3 DNA: TGTGCTAGCAGCTCCGGACTAGCCGCCTACAATGAG. Translation gives CASSSGLAAYNE. The complete CDR3 sequence is CASSSGLAAYNEQFF. This rearrangement joins TRBV7-7 to TRBJ2-1, with 8 bases fitting TRBD2. The sequenced fragment ends 3 residues before the CDR3 boundary, so the rest is inferred from the germline J gene. The CDR3 spans 15 residues. The germline V gene encodes CDR1 SSHAT and CDR2 FNYEAQ (reference sequence).

The CDR3 bases that were read are TGTGCCAGCAGATTGACAAAAAACACTGAA. Translation gives CASRLTKNTE. The entire CDR3 is CASRLTKNTEAFF. This chain joins TRBV11-1 and TRBJ1-1; unclear D gene. The CDR3 goes on 3 residues after the read ends, and that part is filled in from the germline J gene. Germline lookup yields CDR1 SGHAT and CDR2 FQDESV (reference sequence). The CDR3 consists of 13 residues. V lost 6 bases to trimming and J lost 2 bases, with 10 bases between them.

A note on this clone: The sequenced fragment ends 3 residues before the CDR3 boundary, so the rest is inferred from the germline J gene. The J gene is TRBJ2-3, the V gene TRBV5-4; D may be TRBD2 (5 bases). The CDR3 totals 16 residues. Trimming took off 0 bases at V and 5 bases at J, with 16 bases between the two ends. In germline, CDR1 is SGHNT, CDR2 YYREEE (reference sequence). This CDR3 is CASSLAGRATVDTQYF. The sequenced part of the CDR3 DNA is TGTGCCAGCAGCTTGGCTGGGCGGGCCACGGTAGATACG.

Regarding this clone: The read finishes 3 residues shy of the CDR3 end, and the germline J gene is used to complete it. V usage is TRBV20-1 and J usage is TRBJ1-5; perhaps TRBD1 as D (5 bases). From germline, CDR1 is DFQATT and CDR2 SNEGSKA (reference sequence). The CDR3 contains 16 residues. Trimming pared 0 bases from V and 0 bases from J, leaving 12 bases between. The CDR3 here is CSAREPLGHSNQPQHF. CDR3 DNA (partial): TGCAGTGCTAGAGAGCCACTTGGACATAGCAATCAGCCC.

Of note for this clone: The read terminates 3 residues ahead of where the CDR3 ends, so the germline J gene completes it. The genes are TRBV14 and TRBJ1-1; 8 nucleotides line up with TRBD1. Trimming cost V 0 bases and J 0 bases; bases outside gene matches: 3. The CDR3 totals 16 residues. Per the germline V gene, CDR1 is SGHDN and CDR2 is FVKESK. The CDR3 spells CASSQEDRALNTEAFF. Incomplete CDR3 DNA: TGTGCCAGCAGCCAAGAGGACAGGGCCCTGAACACTGAA.

On this clone itself: The sequence runs out 3 residues before the end of the CDR3; the remainder is reconstructed from the germline J gene. The gene calls are TRBV10-3 and TRBJ2-3; 7 bases are shared with TRBD2. Germline-derived CDR1 and CDR2 are ENHRY and SYGVKD. The CDR3 spans 14 residues. The J segment lost 4 bases and the V segment lost 0 bases, leaving 1 base of the junction unmatched. The CDR3 protein is CAISESSGSDTQYF. Partial CDR3 DNA: TGTGCCATCAGTGAGTCTAGCGGGTCAGATACG.

Details on this clone: The read terminates 3 residues before the CDR3 end, so the remaining end is supplied by the germline J gene. This chain uses TRBV5-5 with TRBJ1-6; D call uncertain. CDR1 and CDR2 from the germline V gene are SGHKS and YYEKEE (reference sequence). The CDR3 contains 14 residues. The chain's CDR3 is CASSLEGPTVPLHF. The covered CDR3 bases are TGTGCCAGCAGCTTGGAGGGCCCCACGGTGCCC.

This clone is labeled medium-sized based on frequency. The read comes to an end 3 residues before the CDR3 does, leaving the germline J gene to fill in the end. This chain connects TRBV6-2 or TRBV6-3 to TRBJ1-2; 9 nucleotides match TRBD1. Germline loops: CDR1 MNHEY, CDR2 SVGEGT. This CDR3 is 12 amino acids long. CDR3 sequence: CASSWTGAGYTF. The part of the CDR3 DNA that was read is TGTGCCAGCAGTTGGACAGGGGCCGGC.

A word on this clone: Sequencing ends 3 residues short of the CDR3 end; the germline J gene provides the rest. The chain carries TRBV6-1 and TRBJ2-2; TRBD1 matches 8 bases. Losses at the gene ends were 4 bases for V and 2 bases for J; bases not matched to a gene: 6. CDR1 and CDR2 from the germline V gene are MNHNS and SASEGT. This CDR3 comprises 16 residues. CDR3 in amino acids: CASSGNRGSNTGELFF. The DNA read from the CDR3 is TGTGCCAGCAGTGGGAACAGGGGGTCAAACACCGGGGAG.

For this clone: Coverage ceases 3 residues before the CDR3 finishes, and the germline J gene fills in the end. This chain connects TRBV9 to TRBJ2-7; TRBD2 might be the D (6 bases). Trimming took 8 bases from V and 3 from J, leaving 21 bases between them. CDR3 length: 15 amino acids. Germline V gene sequence: CDR1 SGDLS, CDR2 YYNGEE. This chain's CDR3 is CASSRRGSDLYEQYF. The DNA read from the CDR3 is TGTGCCAGTTCCCGTCGGGGGAGCGATCTCTACGAG.

A word on this clone: The read ends 3 residues before the CDR3 terminus; that terminus is restored from the germline J gene. The genes are TRBV11-2 and TRBJ2-3, with 7 bases matching TRBD2. Germline trimming cut 5 bases from V and 5 bases from J; bases unmatched to any gene: 10. The germline CDR1 and CDR2 sequences are SGHAT and FQNNGV. The CDR3 loop spans 15 amino acids. Incomplete CDR3 DNA: TGTGCCAGCAGCCTGGAGGGCCGGGGGGAAGATACG. Its translation is CASSLEGRGEDT. The complete CDR3 protein is CASSLEGRGEDTQYF. The full variable domain, rest sourced from reference TRBV11-2 and TRBJ2-3, is EAGVAQSPRYKIIEKRQSVAFWCNPISGHATLYWYQQILGQGPKLLIQFQNNGVVDDSQLPKDRFSAERLKGVDSTLKIQPAKLEDSAVYLCASSLEGRGEDTQYFGPGTRLTVL.

Here the CDR3 reads CASSPGTSVYNEQFF. The CDR3 bases that were read are TGTGCCAGCAGTCCGGGGACTAGCGTTTACAATGAG. The chain combines TRBV7-3 with TRBJ2-1, with 10 nucleotides matching TRBD2. The read ends 3 residues before the CDR3 terminus; that terminus is restored from the germline J gene. Trimming removed 6 bases from V and 4 bases from J; junction bases left unmatched: 6. The CDR3 loop spans 15 amino acids. Germline assignment: CDR1 SGHTA and CDR2 FQGTGA.

Of note for this clone: The CDR3 is cut off 3 residues early in the read; its end comes from the germline J gene. The V gene is TRBV20-1, the J gene TRBJ1-2, with D possibly TRBD1 on 6 matching bases. Per the germline V gene, CDR1 is DFQATT and CDR2 is SNEGSKA (reference sequence). This CDR3 spans 13 amino acids. The covered CDR3 bases are TGCAGTGCTCCCGCCGGCCAGGGGAGCGGC. Its protein is CSAPAGQGSG. The CDR3 in full is CSAPAGQGSGYTF.

Concerning this clone itself: The sequence runs out 3 residues before the end of the CDR3; the remainder is reconstructed from the germline J gene. The genes are TRBV27 and TRBJ2-1; 9 bases align to TRBD2. This CDR3 is built from 18 residues. The germline CDR1 and CDR2 sequences are MNHEY and SMNVEV (reference sequence). V shed 7 bases and J 6 bases; nucleotides not matched to a gene: 19. The CDR3 bases that were read are TGTGCCAGCACCCCCCATAGGTTAGCGGGAGTCCTGGGCAATGAG. Protein product: CASTPHRLAGVLGNE. The entire CDR3 protein is CASTPHRLAGVLGNEQFF.

As to this clone: The DNA ends 3 residues before the CDR3 does, and the rest of the CDR3 is filled in from the germline J gene. The chain is built from TRBV20-1 and TRBJ1-5, with 7 bases identical to TRBD1. This CDR3 has 14 residues. V lost 3 bases and J lost 9; bases outside the gene matches: 11. Germline V gene sequence: CDR1 DFQATT, CDR2 SNEGSKA (reference sequence). This CDR3 is CSASGQVPGMPQHF. The part of the CDR3 DNA that was read is TGCAGTGCTAGCGGACAGGTCCCGGGTATGCCC.

This clone ranks as medium-sized in terms of frequency. The read falls 3 residues short of the CDR3 end, and the missing part is taken from the germline J gene. The V gene is TRBV29-1, the J gene TRBJ2-1, with D perhaps TRBD2 (7 bases). Germline V gene data show CDR1 as SQVTM and CDR2 as ANQGSEA. The CDR3 extends over 17 amino acids. V lost 7 bases and J lost 0, with 22 bases in between. Partial CDR3 DNA: TGCAGCGCCAACGACAGGTCTAGCGGAAGCTCCTACAATGAG. Its translation: CSANDRSSGSSYNE. The entire CDR3 sequence reads CSANDRSSGSSYNEQFF.